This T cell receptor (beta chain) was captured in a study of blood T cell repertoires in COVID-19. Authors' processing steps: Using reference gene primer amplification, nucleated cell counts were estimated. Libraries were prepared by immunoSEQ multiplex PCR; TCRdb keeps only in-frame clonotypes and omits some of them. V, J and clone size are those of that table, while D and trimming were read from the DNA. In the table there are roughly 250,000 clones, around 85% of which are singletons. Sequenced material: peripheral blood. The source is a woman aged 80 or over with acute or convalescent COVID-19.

Here the CDR3 DNA reads TGTGCCACCAGCAGAGCAGTTCAACAGGGGACTGAAAAACTGTTTTTT. Amino acids: CATSRAVQQGTEKLFF. The chain joins TRBV15 to TRBJ1-4; 7 bases are a match to TRBD1. V lost 1 base, J lost 7 bases, and 9 bases stayed unmatched. The CDR3 extends over 16 amino acids. Looked up from germline, CDR1 is LNHNV and CDR2 is YYDKDF (reference sequence).